Listed below are T cell receptor beta chains from one sample, sequenced in a study of shared clonotypes between healthy human individuals. Sequencing was performed with immunoSEQ multiplex PCR; in TCRdb, only in-frame clones are kept and a portion is missing. The repertoire consists of some 800,000 clones, with around 92% occurring once and the leading ten covering around 24%. What was sequenced was naive CD8+ T cells sorted from blood. The origin of the receptors is a man between 25 and 39 years old in good health. Each CDR3 is given with its conserved first and last residue. D genes are given only for firm matches. A row's size may be missing; if present it is once, few, many or a size class.

CDR3aa: CASSPRTGYNQPQHF; CDR3nt: TGCGCCAGCAGCCCCCGGACAGGATACAATCAGCCCCAGCATTTT; d_gene: TRBD1; v_gene: TRBV4-1; len: 15; j_gene: TRBJ1-5; abundance: -
CDR3aa: CASSLVTSATDTQYF; CDR3nt: TGTGCCAGCAGCTTAGTGACTAGCGCCACAGATACGCAGTATTTT; d_gene: TRBD2; v_gene: TRBV11-2; len: 15; j_gene: TRBJ2-3; abundance: -
CDR3aa: CASSQGYGYTF; CDR3nt: TGCGCCAGCAGCCAGGGGTATGGCTACACCTTC; d_gene: -; v_gene: TRBV4-1; len: 11; j_gene: TRBJ1-2; abundance: -
CDR3aa: CASSLSGLALQQFF; CDR3nt: TGTGCCAGCAGCTTATCTGGCCTAGCGCTCCAGCAGTTCTTC; d_gene: -; v_gene: TRBV7-9; len: 14; j_gene: TRBJ2-1; abundance: -
CDR3aa: CAWSTGHTEAFF; CDR3nt: TGTGCCTGGAGTACCGGCCACACTGAAGCTTTCTTT; d_gene: -; v_gene: TRBV30; len: 12; j_gene: TRBJ1-1; abundance: few
CDR3aa: CASSILGTENTGELFF; CDR3nt: TGTGCCAGCAGTATCCTCGGGACAGAGAACACCGGGGAGCTGTTTTTT; d_gene: TRBD1; v_gene: TRBV27; len: 16; j_gene: TRBJ2-2; abundance: -
CDR3aa: CASSSNWGSGNTIYF; CDR3nt: TGTGCCAGCAGTTCAAACTGGGGGAGCGGAAACACCATATATTTT; d_gene: -; v_gene: TRBV6-5; len: 15; j_gene: TRBJ1-3; abundance: -
CDR3aa: CASSLLTGVGGYTF; CDR3nt: TGTGCCAGCAGTTTATTAACCGGAGTGGGGGGCTACACCTTC; d_gene: -; v_gene: TRBV27; len: 14; j_gene: TRBJ1-2; abundance: -
CDR3aa: CASSENSRETQYF; CDR3nt: TGTGCCAGCAGTGAAAACTCCCGGGAGACCCAGTACTTC; d_gene: -; v_gene: TRBV2; len: 13; j_gene: TRBJ2-5; abundance: -
CDR3aa: CASTFGDNGEETQYF; CDR3nt: TGTGCCAGCACCTTCGGGGATAACGGCGAAGAGACCCAGTACTTC; d_gene: -; v_gene: TRBV5-4; len: 15; j_gene: TRBJ2-5; abundance: -
CDR3aa: CASSGLKVYEQYF; CDR3nt: TGTGCCAGCAGCGGGCTTAAGGTCTACGAGCAGTACTTC; d_gene: -; v_gene: TRBV7-9; len: 13; j_gene: TRBJ2-7; abundance: -
CDR3aa: CASSLAGAPRNQPQHF; CDR3nt: TGTGCCAGCAGCTTGGCCGGAGCCCCACGCAATCAGCCCCAGCATTTT; d_gene: -; v_gene: TRBV5-6; len: 16; j_gene: TRBJ1-5; abundance: -
CDR3aa: CSVEDQGAHEKLFF; CDR3nt: TGCAGCGTTGAAGATCAGGGGGCCCACGAAAAACTGTTTTTT; d_gene: TRBD1; v_gene: TRBV29-1; len: 14; j_gene: TRBJ1-4; abundance: -
CDR3aa: CASSLMGGGSYEQYF; CDR3nt: TGTGCCAGCAGTCTTATGGGGGGGGGCTCCTACGAGCAGTACTTC; d_gene: TRBD2; v_gene: TRBV27; len: 15; j_gene: TRBJ2-7; abundance: -
CDR3aa: CASSSSDRGQGVGETQYF; CDR3nt: TGTGCCAGCAGCTCCTCGGACAGAGGACAGGGGGTTGGAGAGACCCAGTACTTC; d_gene: TRBD1; v_gene: TRBV7-9; len: 18; j_gene: TRBJ2-5; abundance: -
CDR3aa: CASSYRRQGGLYGYTF; CDR3nt: TGTGCCAGCAGTTACCGGAGACAGGGGGGACTCTATGGCTACACCTTC; d_gene: TRBD1; v_gene: TRBV6-5; len: 16; j_gene: TRBJ1-2; abundance: -
CDR3aa: CASSSGRGYNEQFF; CDR3nt: TGTGCCAGTAGTAGCGGGAGAGGTTACAATGAGCAGTTCTTC; d_gene: TRBD2; v_gene: TRBV19; len: 14; j_gene: TRBJ2-1; abundance: -
CDR3aa: CASFSSYNEQFF; CDR3nt: TGTGCCAGCTTCAGCTCCTACAATGAGCAGTTCTTC; d_gene: -; v_gene: TRBV25-1; len: 12; j_gene: TRBJ2-1; abundance: once
CDR3aa: CASSSSGRGDTQYF; CDR3nt: TGTGCTAGCAGCTCGAGCGGGAGAGGAGATACGCAGTATTTT; d_gene: TRBD2; v_gene: TRBV7-7; len: 14; j_gene: TRBJ2-3; abundance: -
CDR3aa: CATRQGAGTYEQYF; CDR3nt: TGTGCCACCCGACAGGGGGCGGGGACCTACGAGCAGTACTTC; d_gene: TRBD1; v_gene: TRBV2; len: 14; j_gene: TRBJ2-7; abundance: -
CDR3aa: CASSQARGRRDEQFF; CDR3nt: TGCGCCAGCAGCCAAGCTCGCGGGAGAAGAGATGAGCAGTTCTTC; d_gene: TRBD2; v_gene: TRBV4-3; len: 15; j_gene: TRBJ2-1; abundance: once
CDR3aa: CAWSRNYEQYF; CDR3nt: TGTGCCTGGAGTCGAAACTACGAGCAGTACTTC; d_gene: -; v_gene: TRBV30; len: 11; j_gene: TRBJ2-7; abundance: -
CDR3aa: CASSLDPAYGYTF; CDR3nt: TGTGCCAGCAGCTTAGATCCAGCCTATGGCTACACCTTC; d_gene: -; v_gene: TRBV11-2; len: 13; j_gene: TRBJ1-2; abundance: -
CDR3aa: CASSQDEYEQYF; CDR3nt: TGTGCCAGCAGCCAGGACGAATACGAGCAGTACTTC; d_gene: -; v_gene: TRBV5-4; len: 12; j_gene: TRBJ2-7; abundance: -
CDR3aa: CASSRGYNEQFF; CDR3nt: TGTGCCAGCAGTCGGGGGTACAATGAGCAGTTCTTC; d_gene: -; v_gene: TRBV28; len: 12; j_gene: TRBJ2-1; abundance: -
CDR3aa: CASSPGLKGETQYF; CDR3nt: TGTGCCAGCAGCCCGGGACTGAAAGGAGAGACCCAGTACTTC; d_gene: -; v_gene: TRBV27; len: 14; j_gene: TRBJ2-5; abundance: -
CDR3aa: CASSRLGNTEAFF; CDR3nt: TGTGCCAGCAGCCGCCTGGGGAACACTGAAGCTTTCTTT; d_gene: -; v_gene: TRBV7-2; len: 13; j_gene: TRBJ1-1; abundance: once
CDR3aa: CASSGTIAVSYNEQFF; CDR3nt: TGTGCCAGCAGCGGGACCATAGCGGTCTCCTACAATGAGCAGTTCTTC; d_gene: -; v_gene: TRBV9; len: 16; j_gene: TRBJ2-1; abundance: -
CDR3aa: CASEQGLYEQYF; CDR3nt: TGTGCCAGTGAACAGGGGCTCTACGAGCAGTACTTC; d_gene: TRBD1; v_gene: TRBV5-5; len: 12; j_gene: TRBJ2-7; abundance: -
CDR3aa: CASRPGTGVYGNTIYF; CDR3nt: TGTGCCAGCAGGCCCGGCACGGGGGTATACGGAAACACCATATATTTT; d_gene: -; v_gene: TRBV28; len: 16; j_gene: TRBJ1-3; abundance: -
CDR3aa: CASSLEGQTGELFF; CDR3nt: TGTGCCAGCAGCTTAGAGGGGCAAACCGGGGAGCTGTTTTTT; d_gene: -; v_gene: TRBV7-8; len: 14; j_gene: TRBJ2-2; abundance: -
CDR3aa: CASSETAGGTEAFF; CDR3nt: TGTGCCAGCAGCGAGACAGCCGGGGGCACTGAAGCTTTCTTT; d_gene: -; v_gene: TRBV2; len: 14; j_gene: TRBJ1-1; abundance: -
CDR3aa: CASSQVETVAWLETQYF; CDR3nt: TGTGCCAGCAGCCAAGTAGAGACAGTGGCATGGTTAGAGACCCAGTACTTC; d_gene: -; v_gene: TRBV14; len: 17; j_gene: TRBJ2-5; abundance: -
CDR3aa: CASSLAIGEFNEQFF; CDR3nt: TGTGCCAGCAGCTTAGCGATTGGGGAATTCAATGAGCAGTTCTTC; d_gene: -; v_gene: TRBV7-9; len: 15; j_gene: TRBJ2-1; abundance: -
CDR3aa: CASSLAPLAGADEQFF; CDR3nt: TGTGCCAGCAGCTTAGCTCCGCTAGCGGGAGCGGATGAGCAGTTCTTC; d_gene: TRBD2; v_gene: TRBV11-3; len: 16; j_gene: TRBJ2-1; abundance: -
CDR3aa: CASSLVPVGRYNEQFF; CDR3nt: TGTGCCAGCAGCTTAGTCCCGGTTGGCAGGTACAATGAGCAGTTCTTC; d_gene: -; v_gene: TRBV7-2; len: 16; j_gene: TRBJ2-1; abundance: -
CDR3aa: CASSEARLLGYEQYF; CDR3nt: TGTGCCAGCAGTGAAGCCCGGCTCTTAGGCTACGAGCAGTACTTC; d_gene: -; v_gene: TRBV6-1; len: 15; j_gene: TRBJ2-7; abundance: few
CDR3aa: CATSRVFRVDQPQHF; CDR3nt: TGTGCCACCAGCAGAGTTTTCAGGGTGGATCAGCCCCAGCATTTT; d_gene: -; v_gene: TRBV15; len: 15; j_gene: TRBJ1-5; abundance: -
CDR3aa: CASSEGLAGRYNEQFF; CDR3nt: TGTGCCAGCAGTGAAGGTCTAGCGGGTAGGTACAATGAGCAGTTCTTC; d_gene: TRBD2; v_gene: TRBV2; len: 16; j_gene: TRBJ2-1; abundance: once
CDR3aa: CASSPGQTYEQYF; CDR3nt: TGTGCCAGCAGCCCGGGACAGACCTACGAGCAGTACTTC; d_gene: TRBD1; v_gene: TRBV16; len: 13; j_gene: TRBJ2-7; abundance: once
CDR3aa: CASSPEDSSTDTQYF; CDR3nt: TGTGCCAGCTCACCTGAGGACAGTAGCACAGATACGCAGTATTTT; d_gene: -; v_gene: TRBV18; len: 15; j_gene: TRBJ2-3; abundance: -
CDR3aa: CASSLNTGELFF; CDR3nt: TGTGCCAGCAGCCTAAACACCGGGGAGCTGTTTTTT; d_gene: -; v_gene: TRBV9; len: 12; j_gene: TRBJ2-2; abundance: -
CDR3aa: CASSLRGYGRGDEQFF; CDR3nt: TGTGCCAGCAGTTTACGGGGGTACGGCAGGGGAGACGAGCAGTTCTTC; d_gene: -; v_gene: TRBV28; len: 16; j_gene: TRBJ2-1; abundance: few
CDR3aa: CASSEFSGVALGTGPNYGYTF; CDR3nt: TGTGCCAGCAGTGAATTTAGCGGTGTCGCTTTGGGGACAGGACCTAACTATGGCTACACCTTC; d_gene: TRBD1; v_gene: TRBV6-1; len: 21; j_gene: TRBJ1-2; abundance: -
CDR3aa: CASSQPGLAGNEQFF; CDR3nt: TGCGCCAGCAGCCAACCCGGACTAGCGGGGAATGAGCAGTTCTTC; d_gene: TRBD2; v_gene: TRBV4-1; len: 15; j_gene: TRBJ2-1; abundance: -